This T cell receptor beta chain was sequenced in a study of molecular identifiers for immune sequencing clone quantification. Study-level results: For effector cells, clones above 20 RNA copies held over 98% of molecules; for naive cells, under 1%.

Germline V lookup: CDR1 KGHDR, CDR2 SFDVKD. CDR3 size: 17 residues. A single record per CDR3 protein comes from TCRdb applying MiXCR to the PCR reads. The sample lists more than 300,000 distinct CDR3 sequences; over 20% were seen once. Note on this clonotype: The antigen is not known. A junction boundary mismatches the germline segment, possibly from a read error.

This sequence originates from a human donor in good health. Some libraries in this study had Jurkat cell RNA spiked in. The gene calls are TRBV24-1 and TRBJ2-2; 8 bases agree with TRBD1. Source material: naive CD8+ T cells from blood, with Jurkat cell RNA spiked in. Sample subset: FACS-sorted CD8+CD4-CCR7+CD45RA+ naive T cells. CDR3 sequence: CANSDLGGQGVTGELFF. The CDR3 DNA reads TGTGCCAACAGTGATTTAGGCGGACAGGGTGTCACCGGGGAGCTGTTTTTT.